This TCR beta chain derives from a study of regulatory T cells in long-lasting Graves disease. Turning to the study itself: Newly diagnosed Graves' patients took antithyroid drugs under 3 months.

Stated time point: newly diagnosed GD, antithyroid drugs for less than 3 months. With RNA extracted from PBMCs as input, the TCR library was made. In this cohort, patients came from an endocrinology department located in Xi'an, China. The sample holds many counts of this clonotype. Its antigen is still unknown. V was clipped by 4 bases and J by 2 bases; unmatched bases: 2. The CDR3 runs 14 residues. Per germline, CDR1 DFQATT and CDR2 SNEGSKA (reference sequence). Researchers made TCR beta libraries by using iRepertoire HTBI primers and running Arm-PCR on CDR3 regions. A single record per CDR3 protein comes from TCRdb applying MiXCR to the multiplex PCR reads. The top ten hold 22% of the sample, which has around 250,000 distinct CDR3 sequences, 18% seen once. Findings and limits, study-wide: The persistent group shared about 2,500 public clonotypes, more than the 966 shared by new patients. Persistent disease was associated with favored TRBV28 usage and with favored use of TRBJ1-2 and TRBJ2-5.

The V gene is TRBV20-1, the J gene TRBJ2-5; 12 bases are a match to TRBD2. This specimen consisted of peripheral blood mononuclear cells (PBMCs), obtained at new diagnosis, from a patient treated with antithyroid drugs. This sequence originates from a female donor with Graves disease. The CDR3 region has the DNA TGCAGTGCTACGGGACTAGCGGGTCAAGAGACCCAGTACTTC. It codes for CSATGLAGQETQYF.